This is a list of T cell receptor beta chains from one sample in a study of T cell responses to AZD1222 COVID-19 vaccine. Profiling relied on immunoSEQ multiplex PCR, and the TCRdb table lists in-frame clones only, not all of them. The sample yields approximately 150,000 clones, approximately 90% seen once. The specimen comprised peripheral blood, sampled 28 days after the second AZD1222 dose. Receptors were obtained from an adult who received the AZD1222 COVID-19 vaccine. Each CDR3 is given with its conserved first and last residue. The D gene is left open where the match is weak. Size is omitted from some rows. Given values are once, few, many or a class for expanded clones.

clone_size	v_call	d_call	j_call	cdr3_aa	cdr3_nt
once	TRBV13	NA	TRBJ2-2	CASSLGLRSGELFF	TGTGCCAGCAGCTTAGGCCTTCGGAGCGGGGAGCTGTTTTTT
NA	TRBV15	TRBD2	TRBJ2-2	CATSREAGGTTGELFF	TGTGCCACCAGCAGAGAAGCGGGAGGGACCACCGGGGAGCTGTTTTTT
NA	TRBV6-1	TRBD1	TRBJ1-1	CASSEPQGAQDTEAFF	TGTGCCAGCAGTGAACCACAGGGGGCGCAGGACACTGAAGCTTTCTTT
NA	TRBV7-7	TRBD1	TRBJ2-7	CASSLDRGSYEQYF	TGTGCCAGCAGCTTAGACAGGGGCTCCTACGAGCAGTACTTC
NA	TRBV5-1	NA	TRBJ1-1	CASSRRMAEMNTEAFF	TGCGCCAGCAGCAGAAGGATGGCAGAAATGAACACTGAAGCTTTCTTT
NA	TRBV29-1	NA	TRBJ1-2	CSVEVKRQGGYGYTF	TGCAGCGTTGAGGTCAAGAGGCAGGGAGGGTATGGCTACACCTTC
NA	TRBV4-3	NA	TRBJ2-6	CASSQEGTTSGANVLTF	TGCGCCAGCAGCCAGGAAGGGACAACCTCTGGGGCCAACGTCCTGACTTTC
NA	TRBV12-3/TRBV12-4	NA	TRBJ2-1	CASSFGTNNEQFF	TGTGCCAGCAGTTTTGGGACAAACAATGAGCAGTTCTTC
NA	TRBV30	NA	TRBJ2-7	CAWRGLRRAYYEQYF	TGTGCCTGGAGAGGACTCCGGCGGGCCTACTACGAGCAGTACTTC
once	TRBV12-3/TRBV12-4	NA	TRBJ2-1	CASTEGTDEQFF	TGTGCCAGCACCGAAGGGACCGATGAGCAGTTCTTC
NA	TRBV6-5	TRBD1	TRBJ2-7	CASSPYTGGDEQYF	TGTGCCAGCAGTCCGTACACAGGGGGCGACGAGCAGTACTTC
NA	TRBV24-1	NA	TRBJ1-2	CATIPGYTF	TGTGCCACCATACCCGGCTACACCTTC
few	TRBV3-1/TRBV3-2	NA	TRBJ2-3	CASSQISSDTQYF	TGTGCCAGCAGCCAAATTAGTAGTGATACGCAGTATTTT
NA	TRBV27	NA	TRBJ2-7	CASSLNPPGSYEQYF	TGTGCCAGCAGTTTAAATCCGCCAGGGTCCTACGAGCAGTACTTC
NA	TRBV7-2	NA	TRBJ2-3	CASSPLVLGTDTQYF	TGTGCCAGCAGCCCACTAGTTTTGGGCACAGATACGCAGTATTTT
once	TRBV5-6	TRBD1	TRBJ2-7	CASSLGQGARSYEQYF	TGTGCCAGCAGCTTGGGACAGGGGGCGAGGTCTTACGAGCAGTACTTC
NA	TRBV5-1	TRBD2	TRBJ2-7	CASSHTSAPYEQYF	TGCGCCAGCAGCCATACTAGCGCCCCCTACGAGCAGTACTTC
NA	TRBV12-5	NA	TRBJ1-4	CASGQTTTNEKLFF	TGTGCTAGTGGCCAGACAACAACTAATGAAAAACTGTTTTTT
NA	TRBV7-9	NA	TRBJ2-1	CASSTTSFSFNEQFF	TGTGCCAGCAGCACAACTAGCTTCTCGTTCAATGAGCAGTTCTTC
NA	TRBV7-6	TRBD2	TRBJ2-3	CASSLGGVQTDTQYF	TGTGCCAGCAGCTTGGGAGGGGTTCAAACAGATACGCAGTATTTT
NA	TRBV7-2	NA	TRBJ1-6	CASRAKQGLGSPLHF	TGTGCCAGCAGGGCCAAACAGGGTCTCGGATCACCCCTCCACTTT
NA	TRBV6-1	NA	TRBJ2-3	CASSEGGHPSDTQYF	TGTGCCAGCAGTGAAGGAGGACATCCTTCAGATACGCAGTATTTT
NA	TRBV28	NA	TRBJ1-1	CASSLLGGQAEAFF	TGTGCCAGCAGTTTATTGGGCGGGCAGGCTGAAGCTTTCTTT
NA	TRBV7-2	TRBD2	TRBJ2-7	CASSLRTSGGFSYEQYF	TGTGCCAGCAGCTTAAGGACTAGCGGGGGATTCTCCTACGAGCAGTACTTC
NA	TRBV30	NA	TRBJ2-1	CAWSPGSSYNEQFF	TGTGCCTGGAGTCCCGGGAGCTCCTACAATGAGCAGTTCTTC
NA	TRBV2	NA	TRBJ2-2	CASSEFGGSKSGELFF	TGTGCCAGCAGTGAATTCGGGGGAAGTAAGTCCGGGGAGCTGTTTTTT
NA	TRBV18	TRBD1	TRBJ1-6	CASSRSPDRVNSPLHF	TGTGCCAGCTCCCGATCCCCGGACAGGGTTAATTCACCCCTCCACTTT
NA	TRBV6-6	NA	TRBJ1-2	CASISEGNGYTF	TGTGCCAGCATCTCCGAGGGGAATGGCTACACCTTC
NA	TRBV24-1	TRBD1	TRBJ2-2	CATSDPGGANTGELFF	TGTGCCACCAGTGATCCAGGGGGCGCGAACACCGGGGAGCTGTTTTTT
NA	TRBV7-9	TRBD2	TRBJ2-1	CASSPIGTSSNEQFF	TGTGCCAGCAGCCCTATAGGGACTAGCTCCAATGAGCAGTTCTTC
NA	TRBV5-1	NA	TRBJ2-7	CASSLEGHPGHEQYF	TGCGCCAGCAGCTTGGAGGGACACCCCGGGCACGAGCAGTACTTC
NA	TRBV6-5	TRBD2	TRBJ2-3	CASSSRTSLSTDTQYF	TGTGCCAGCAGTTCCCGGACTAGCCTTAGCACAGATACGCAGTATTTT
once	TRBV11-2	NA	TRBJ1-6	CASRLGSGENSPLHF	TGTGCCAGCAGACTCGGTTCAGGGGAGAATTCACCCCTCCACTTT
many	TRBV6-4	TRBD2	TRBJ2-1	CASSSGTTNEQFF	TGTGCCAGCAGTAGTGGGACTACCAATGAGCAGTTCTTC
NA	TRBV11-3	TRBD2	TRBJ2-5	CASSVSGGAPETQYF	TGTGCCAGCAGCGTTAGCGGGGGGGCCCCTGAGACCCAGTACTTC
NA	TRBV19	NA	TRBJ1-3	CASSVSGTTGNTIYF	TGTGCCAGTAGTGTATCTGGGACAACTGGAAACACCATATATTTT
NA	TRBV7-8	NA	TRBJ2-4	CASSSERVENIQYF	TGTGCCAGCAGCTCCGAGCGGGTGGAAAACATTCAGTACTTC
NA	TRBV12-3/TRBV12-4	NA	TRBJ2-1	CASNLHPRNEQFF	TGTGCCAGCAACCTACACCCCCGCAATGAGCAGTTCTTC
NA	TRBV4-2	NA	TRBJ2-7	CASSQVIGAYEQYF	TGTGCCAGCAGCCAAGTCATAGGGGCTTACGAGCAGTACTTC
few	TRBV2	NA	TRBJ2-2	CASSEEQPLAGELFF	TGTGCCAGCAGTGAGGAACAACCCCTGGCCGGGGAGCTGTTTTTT
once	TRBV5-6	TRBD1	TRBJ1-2	CASTLRQGEFLVGYTF	TGTGCCAGCACCCTCCGACAGGGAGAGTTTTTAGTCGGCTACACCTTC
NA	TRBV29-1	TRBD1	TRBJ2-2	CSAVVGTGDTGELFF	TGCAGCGCCGTTGTCGGGACAGGGGACACCGGGGAGCTGTTTTTT
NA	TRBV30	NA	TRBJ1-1	CAWSFGSLNTEAFF	TGTGCCTGGAGCTTCGGGAGCCTGAACACTGAAGCTTTCTTT
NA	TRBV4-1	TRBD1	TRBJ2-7	CASSLTGTAGPEQYF	TGCGCCAGCAGCCTTACCGGGACAGCCGGGCCCGAGCAGTACTTC
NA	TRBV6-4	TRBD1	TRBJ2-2	CASRTIQGNGELFF	TGTGCCAGCAGAACAATACAGGGGAACGGGGAGCTGTTTTTT
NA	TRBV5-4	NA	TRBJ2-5	CASSLWQETQYF	TGTGCCAGCAGCTTGTGGCAAGAGACCCAGTACTTC
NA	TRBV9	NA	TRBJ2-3	CASSRTGGADTQYF	TGTGCCAGCAGCCGGACAGGAGGGGCAGATACGCAGTATTTT
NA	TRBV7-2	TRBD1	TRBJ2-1	CASSLGTGVDEQFF	TGTGCCAGCAGCTTAGGGACAGGGGTGGATGAGCAGTTCTTC